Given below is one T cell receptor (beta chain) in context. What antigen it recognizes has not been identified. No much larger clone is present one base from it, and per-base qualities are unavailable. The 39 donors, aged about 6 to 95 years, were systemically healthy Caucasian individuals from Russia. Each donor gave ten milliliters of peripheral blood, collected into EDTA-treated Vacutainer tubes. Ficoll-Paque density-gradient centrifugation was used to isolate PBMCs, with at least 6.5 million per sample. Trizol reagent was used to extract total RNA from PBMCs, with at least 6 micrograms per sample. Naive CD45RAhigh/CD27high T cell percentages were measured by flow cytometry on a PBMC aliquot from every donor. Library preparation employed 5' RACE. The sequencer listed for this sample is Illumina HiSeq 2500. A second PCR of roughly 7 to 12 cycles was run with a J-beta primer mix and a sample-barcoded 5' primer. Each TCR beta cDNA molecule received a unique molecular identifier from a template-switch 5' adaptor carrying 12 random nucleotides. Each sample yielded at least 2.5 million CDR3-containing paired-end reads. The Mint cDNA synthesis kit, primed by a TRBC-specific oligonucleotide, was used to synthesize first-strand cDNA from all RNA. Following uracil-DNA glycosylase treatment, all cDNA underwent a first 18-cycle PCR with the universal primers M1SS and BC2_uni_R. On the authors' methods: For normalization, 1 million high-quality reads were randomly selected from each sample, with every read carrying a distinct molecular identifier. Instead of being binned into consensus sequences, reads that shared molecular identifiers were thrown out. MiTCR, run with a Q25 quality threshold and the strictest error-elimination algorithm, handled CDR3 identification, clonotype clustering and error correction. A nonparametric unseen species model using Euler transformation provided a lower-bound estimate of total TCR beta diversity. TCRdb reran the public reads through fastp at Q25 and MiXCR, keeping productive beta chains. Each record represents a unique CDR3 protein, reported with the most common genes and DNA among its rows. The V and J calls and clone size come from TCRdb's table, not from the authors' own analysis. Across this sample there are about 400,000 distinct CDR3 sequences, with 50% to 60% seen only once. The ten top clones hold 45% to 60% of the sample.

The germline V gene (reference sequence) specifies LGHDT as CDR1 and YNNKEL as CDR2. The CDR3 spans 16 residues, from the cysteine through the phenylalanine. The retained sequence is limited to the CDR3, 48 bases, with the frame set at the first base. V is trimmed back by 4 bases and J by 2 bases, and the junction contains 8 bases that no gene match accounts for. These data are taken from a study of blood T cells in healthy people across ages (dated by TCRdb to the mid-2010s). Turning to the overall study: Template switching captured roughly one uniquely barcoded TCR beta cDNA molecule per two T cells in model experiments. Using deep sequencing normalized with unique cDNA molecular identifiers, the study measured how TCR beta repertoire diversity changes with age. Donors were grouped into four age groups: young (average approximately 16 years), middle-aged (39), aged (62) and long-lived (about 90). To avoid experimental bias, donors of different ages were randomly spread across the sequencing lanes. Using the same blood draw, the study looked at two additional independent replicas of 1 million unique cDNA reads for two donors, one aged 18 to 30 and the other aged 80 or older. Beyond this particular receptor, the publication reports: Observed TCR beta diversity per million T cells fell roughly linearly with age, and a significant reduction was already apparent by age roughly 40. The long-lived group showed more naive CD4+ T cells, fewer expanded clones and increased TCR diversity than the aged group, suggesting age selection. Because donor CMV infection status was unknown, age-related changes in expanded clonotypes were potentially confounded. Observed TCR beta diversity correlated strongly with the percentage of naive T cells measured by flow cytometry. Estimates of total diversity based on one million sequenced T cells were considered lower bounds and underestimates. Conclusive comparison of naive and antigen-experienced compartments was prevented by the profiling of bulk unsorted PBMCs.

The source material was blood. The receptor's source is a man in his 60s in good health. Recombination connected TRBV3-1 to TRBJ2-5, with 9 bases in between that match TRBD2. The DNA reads TGTGCCAGCAGCCGTCGGGGTAGCGGGGGTCAAGAGACCCAGTACTTC. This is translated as CASSRRGSGGQETQYF.